Below, 21 T cell receptor beta chains from the same sample are listed, as sequenced in a study of beta chain features in type 1 diabetes. The study's findings and limits: Moderately but significantly shorter TCRB CDR3s were found in Type 1 diabetes patients in all four CD4+ subsets.

The entirety of the isolated RNA underwent reverse transcription, so expressed TCRB transcripts were sequenced. The assay was immunoSEQ multiplex PCR, and TCRdb's table has in-frame clones only and misses some. The sample has more than 100,000 clones; 15% to 20% are singletons. Their specific antigens are unknown. Material: central memory CD4+ T cells from blood. These receptors were obtained from a man between 25 and 39 years old with type 1 diabetes.

This clone was seen only once. The chain recombines TRBV28 with TRBJ2-5, with D possibly TRBD1 on 6 matching bases. This CDR3 is 15 amino acids long. The germline V gene encodes CDR1 MDHEN and CDR2 SYDVKM. Deletions cut 4 bases from V and 5 bases from J, with 17 bases between. The CDR3 DNA is TGTGCCAGCAGTTCGTCCGGGACACCTCGGGAGACCCAGTACTTC. Translating gives CASSSSGTPRETQYF.

The rearrangement links TRBV2 to TRBJ2-2; 7 bases match TRBD1. V was pared by 4 bases and J by 6 bases, with 11 bases of the junction left unmatched. The CDR3 loop spans 16 amino acids. Per germline, CDR1 SNHLY and CDR2 FYNNEI. The CDR3 DNA reads TGTGCCAGCAGTGCCCGACAGGGCAGGGTCGCCGGGGAGCTGTTTTTT. It codes for CASSARQGRVAGELFF.

This clone showed up just a few times. The chain joins TRBV11-2 to TRBJ2-3; weak D call: TRBD1 (6 bases). The CDR3 loop spans 16 amino acids. CDR1 and CDR2 (germline): SGHAT, FQNNGV. Trimming shortened V by 5 bases and J by 1 base, and 16 bases separated the two germline ends. The CDR3 sequence is CASSPPVGQRTDTQYF. CDR3 in DNA: TGTGCCAGCAGCCCCCCTGTAGGACAGCGCACAGATACGCAGTATTTT.

This clone was picked up many times. The rearrangement links TRBV7-9 to TRBJ1-5, with TRBD1 matching over 7 bases. Looked up from germline, CDR1 is SEHNR and CDR2 is FQNEAQ (reference sequence). Trimming cost V 4 bases and J 7 bases; bases outside gene matches: 4. This CDR3 has 13 amino acids. The CDR3 nucleotides read TGTGCCAGCAGCTCCCAGGGGGGCCAGCCCCAGCATTTT. Translated: CASSSQGGQPQHF.

The table lists this clone with many counts. The chain joins TRBV2 to TRBJ2-5, with D uncertain. Looked up from germline, CDR1 is SNHLY and CDR2 is FYNNEI. The V and J ends lost 7 bases and 1 base respectively, with 4 bases between them. This CDR3 spans 11 amino acids. The chain's CDR3 is CASKFQETQYF. The CDR3 DNA sequence: TGTGCCAGCAAATTCCAAGAGACCCAGTACTTC.

In its sample, this clone was seen a few times. The chain employs TRBV9 and TRBJ1-2; D remains unclear. V lost 1 base and J lost 4, with 11 bases in between. The CDR3 runs 14 residues. The germline V gene encodes CDR1 SGDLS and CDR2 YYNGEE. CDR3 DNA sequence: TGTGCCAGCAGCGTACGAGAGTTAGCCTATGGCTACACCTTC. It codes for CASSVRELAYGYTF.

The chain has TRBV7-2 and TRBJ2-5, with TRBD2 identical over 12 bases. The CDR3 spans 15 residues. Germline V gives CDR1 SGHTA, CDR2 FQGNSA. Trimming took 2 bases from V and 9 from J; bases not matched to a gene: 7. CDR3 amino acids: CASSLPGLAGRAQYF. The DNA for the CDR3 is TGTGCCAGCAGCTTACCGGGACTAGCGGGTAGGGCCCAGTACTTC.

J is TRBJ2-3 and V is TRBV6-6, with 10 nucleotides matching TRBD1. The CDR3 is 15 residues long. Germline trimming cut 5 bases from V and 5 bases from J; bases unmatched to any gene: 7. Looked up from germline, CDR1 is MNHNY and CDR2 is SVGAGI (reference sequence). CDR3 amino acids: CASSRPGQGIDTQYF. As DNA, the CDR3 is TGTGCCAGCAGTAGACCGGGACAGGGGATAGATACGCAGTATTTT.

There are a few counts of this clone. This specimen includes other DNA sequences encoding the same CDR3. The chain is built from TRBV25-1 and TRBJ2-2; D uncertain. In germline, CDR1 is MGHDK, CDR2 SYGVNS. The CDR3 extends over 13 amino acids. V dropped 9 bases and J dropped 5 bases, with 13 bases sitting between them. DNA for the CDR3: TGTGCCAGTAGCCTCGGTGTGACCGGGGAGCTGTTTTTT. Translated: CASSLGVTGELFF. The full variable domain, rest sourced from reference TRBV25-1 and TRBJ2-2, is EADIYQTPRYLVIGTGKKITLECSQTMGHDKMYWYQQDPGMELHLIHYSYGVNSTEKGDLSSESTVSRIRTEHFPLTLESARPSHTSQYLCASSLGVTGELFFGEGSRLTVL.

This clone showed up just a few times. The chain couples TRBV11-3 to TRBJ1-1; D unclear. Germline values: CDR1 SGHNT, CDR2 YENEEA. V gave up 1 base and J gave up 6 bases, with 15 bases separating them. The CDR3 loop spans 15 amino acids. The CDR3 loop reads CASSLGEWPLPEAFF. The CDR3 coding sequence is TGTGCCAGCAGCTTAGGGGAGTGGCCCCTACCTGAAGCTTTCTTT. The complete variable domain, with remaining parts taken from reference TRBV11-3 and TRBJ1-1, reads EAGVVQSPRYKIIEKKQPVAFWCNPISGHNTLYWYLQNLGQGPELLIRYENEEAVDDSQLPKDRFSAERLKGVDSTLKIQPAELGDSAVYLCASSLGEWPLPEAFFGQGTRLTVV.

This clone has a handful of counts. The genes are TRBV11-2 and TRBJ2-4; D is possibly TRBD1 (5 bases). Germline assignment: CDR1 SGHAT and CDR2 FQNNGV. V lost 6 bases and J lost 6, with 12 bases in between. The CDR3 is 13 residues long. The CDR3 reads CASSRDSLNIQYF. The CDR3 DNA follows: TGTGCCAGCAGTCGAGACAGTCTAAACATTCAGTACTTC. Filled out from reference TRBV11-2 and TRBJ2-4, the complete variable domain reads EAGVAQSPRYKIIEKRQSVAFWCNPISGHATLYWYQQILGQGPKLLIQFQNNGVVDDSQLPKDRFSAERLKGVDSTLKIQPAKLEDSAVYLCASSRDSLNIQYFGAGTRLSVL.

This clone turned up a few times. This rearrangement joins TRBV10-3 to TRBJ1-2; 8 bases are shared with TRBD1. The V and J ends lost 1 base and 5 bases, in that order; junction bases with no gene match: 12. This CDR3 contains 17 residues. Per germline, CDR1 ENHRY and CDR2 SYGVKD. The CDR3 DNA is TGTGCCATCAGTGAGTGGCAGGGGGCGATAGCCTCATATGGCTACACCTTC. Translated, it gives CAISEWQGAIASYGYTF.

As DNA, the CDR3 is TGTGCCAGTAACCCGCCAGGGCGCTATAATTCACCCCTCCACTTT. Amino acids: CASNPPGRYNSPLHF. The chain links TRBV19 to TRBJ1-6; D might be TRBD1 (5 bases). V shed 7 bases and J shed 3 bases, with 13 bases lying between them. Germline CDR1 and CDR2: LNHDA and SQIVND (reference sequence). The CDR3 has 15 residues. The full variable domain, rest sourced from reference TRBV19 and TRBJ1-6, is DGGITQSPKYLFRKEGQNVTLSCEQNLNHDAMYWYRQDPGQGLRLIYYSQIVNDFQKGDIAEGYSVSREKKESFPLTVTSAQKNPTAFYLCASNPPGRYNSPLHFGNGTRLTVT.

A few counts support this clone. This rearrangement joins TRBV4-3 to TRBJ1-4; 9 nucleotides agree with TRBD1. CDR1 and CDR2 from the germline V gene are LGHNA and YSLEER. CDR3 length equals 15 residues. J lost 6 bases, V lost 5 bases, and 7 bases had no gene match. CDR3 DNA: TGCGCCAGCAGCACCAGGACAGGGGCGGATGAAAAACTGTTTTTT. Translated: CASSTRTGADEKLFF.

This clone was counted a few times. The V and J genes are TRBV28 and TRBJ1-2, with TRBD1 as a possible D gene (5 bases). V was cut by 7 bases and J by 5 bases, with 17 bases left in between. In germline, CDR1 is MDHEN, CDR2 SYDVKM. This CDR3 has 14 residues. CDR3 in DNA: TGTGCCAGCACTGCGGCGGGGGGAAAGTATGGCTACACCTTC. It is translated as CASTAAGGKYGYTF.

The gene calls are TRBV6-5 and TRBJ2-5; D unclear. Germline loops: CDR1 MNHEY, CDR2 SVGAGI. The CDR3 covers 12 residues. The V end lost 4 bases, the J end lost 3 bases, and 6 bases lay between the germline ends. The CDR3: CASSSVEETQYF. DNA for the CDR3: TGTGCCAGCAGTTCGGTAGAAGAGACCCAGTACTTC.

This clone appeared a few times. The V gene is TRBV30, the J gene TRBJ1-3, with TRBD1 identical over 7 bases. V shed 5 bases and J 4 bases; nucleotides not matched to a gene: 11. CDR3 size: 15 residues. Germline V gene lookup returns CDR1 GTSNPN and CDR2 SVGIG (reference sequence). The DNA of the CDR3 is TGTGCCTGGTCTTGGACAGGACGATCGGGAAACACCATATATTTT. It yields the protein CAWSWTGRSGNTIYF. The full variable domain, in which reference TRBV30 and TRBJ1-3 provide the parts outside the CDR3, is SQTIHQWPATLVQPVGSPLSLECTVEGTSNPNLYWYRQAAGRGLQLLFYSVGIGQISSEVPQNLSASRPQDRQFILSSKKLLLSDSGFYLCAWSWTGRSGNTIYFGEGSWLTVV.

This clone was found a few times. The CDR3 region is CASSETGTANYGYTF. The CDR3 bases are TGTGCCAGCAGCGAAACAGGAACAGCTAACTATGGCTACACCTTC. This chain links TRBV9 with TRBJ1-2; possibly TRBD1 for D (5 bases). CDR3 size: 15 residues. Per germline, CDR1 SGDLS and CDR2 YYNGEE. Trimming took 3 bases from V and 0 from J, leaving 12 bases between them.

This clone was detected only a few times. The sample holds other DNA sequences that translate to the same CDR3. CDR3 sequence reads: CSVGTTQRSEAFF. Written as DNA, the CDR3 is TGCAGCGTTGGAACTACACAGAGATCTGAAGCTTTCTTT. V usage is TRBV29-1 and J usage is TRBJ1-1, with D unclear. The CDR3 spans 13 residues. V was clipped by 4 bases and J by 6 bases, with 15 bases between them. Germline V gene sequence: CDR1 SQVTM, CDR2 ANQGSEA.

V is TRBV9 and J is TRBJ2-4, with D hard to call. The CDR3 has 14 residues. CDR1 is SGDLS and CDR2 is YYNGEE in the germline V gene. The V and J ends lost 6 bases and 0 bases respectively, with 10 bases between them. CDR3 sequence (DNA): TGTGCCAGCACTCCGGACCTAGCCAAAAACATTCAGTACTTC. Its protein is CASTPDLAKNIQYF.

This chain joins TRBV28 and TRBJ2-7; 11 bases align to TRBD1. This CDR3 is 13 amino acids long. Germline CDR1 and CDR2: MDHEN and SYDVKM. V was pared by 9 bases and J by 6 bases, with 7 bases of the junction left unmatched. The CDR3 bases are TGTGCCAGGTTACCCGGGACAGGGGGCGAGCAGTACTTC. Its protein product is CARLPGTGGEQYF.